The clone carrying this T cell receptor (beta chain) has more than one count but fewer than ten. Trimming stripped 1 base from V and 6 bases from J, with 9 bases between. Germline CDR1 reads SGHNT; CDR2 reads YYREEE (reference sequence). The CDR3 contains 13 residues. These data come from a study of blood T cell repertoires in COVID-19. Whole-study context: The United States, Italy and Spain provided the acute and convalescent COVID-19 samples. PBMCs, B-cell-depleted T cells, or T cells were the source of the cDNA or gDNA that made up the material.

Per the original data handling: Amplified reference gene primers provided the basis for estimating nucleated cell counts. Method: immunoSEQ multiplex PCR; TCRdb's copy keeps in-frame clones and lacks some. The V and J calls and clone size were taken over from that table, and D and trimming were inferred from the DNA. The repertoire holds some 66,000 clones, with around 83% as singletons. The chain couples TRBV5-4 to TRBJ2-3; D unresolved. This receptor was taken from a man between 50 and 59 years old with active COVID-19. Sample: peripheral blood. This CDR3 reads CASSLQNQDTQYF. CDR3 DNA: TGTGCCAGCAGCTTGCAAAATCAGGATACGCAGTATTTT.